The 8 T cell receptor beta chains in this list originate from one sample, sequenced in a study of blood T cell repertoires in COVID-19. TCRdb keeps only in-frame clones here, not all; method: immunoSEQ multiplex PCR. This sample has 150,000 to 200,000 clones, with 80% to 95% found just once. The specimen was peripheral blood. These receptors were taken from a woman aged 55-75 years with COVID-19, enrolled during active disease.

As DNA, the CDR3 is TGCGCCAGCAGCTCCGCCGGGACAGGAGGAAACACCATATATTTT. Translating gives CASSSAGTGGNTIYF. The gene calls are TRBV5-1 and TRBJ1-3; 8 bases agree with TRBD1. Trimming at V came to 3 bases and at J to 4 bases, leaving 6 bases not matched to a gene. The CDR3 extends over 15 amino acids. Looked up from germline, CDR1 is SGHRS and CDR2 is YFSETQ. Full variable domain (missing parts from reference TRBV5-1 and TRBJ1-3): KAGVTQTPRYLIKTRGQQVTLSCSPISGHRSVSWYQQTPGQGLQFLFEYFSETQRNKGNFPGRFSGRQFSNSRSEMNVSTLELGDSALYLCASSSAGTGGNTIYFGEGSWLTVV.

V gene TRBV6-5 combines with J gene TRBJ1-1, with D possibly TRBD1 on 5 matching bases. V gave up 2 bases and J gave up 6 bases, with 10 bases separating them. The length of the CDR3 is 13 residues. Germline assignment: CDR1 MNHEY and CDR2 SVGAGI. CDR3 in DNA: TGTGCCAGCAGTTACGGGGGGTTTGCTGAAGCTTTCTTT. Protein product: CASSYGGFAEAFF.

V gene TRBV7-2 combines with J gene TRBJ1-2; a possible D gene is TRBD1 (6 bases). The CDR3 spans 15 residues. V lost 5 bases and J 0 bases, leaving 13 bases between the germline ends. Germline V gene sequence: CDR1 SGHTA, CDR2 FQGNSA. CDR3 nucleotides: TGTGCCAGCAGCCGCGACAGGCAAGCTAACTATGGCTACACCTTC. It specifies CASSRDRQANYGYTF.

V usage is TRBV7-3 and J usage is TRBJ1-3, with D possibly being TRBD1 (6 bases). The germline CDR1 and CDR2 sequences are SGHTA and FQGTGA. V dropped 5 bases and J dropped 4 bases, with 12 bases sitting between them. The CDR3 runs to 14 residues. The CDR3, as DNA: TGTGCCAGCAGCCCGACAGGACAGGGAAACACCATATATTTT. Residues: CASSPTGQGNTIYF.

The CDR3 DNA reads as TGTGCCAGCAGCCAAAGCGGGGGGGCTTACAATGAGCAGTTCTTC. Its translation is CASSQSGGAYNEQFF. The chain combines TRBV7-3 with TRBJ2-1; 10 positions agree with TRBD2. This CDR3 region has 15 residues. Germline trimming cut 5 bases from V and 4 bases from J; bases unmatched to any gene: 5. CDR1 is SGHTA and CDR2 is FQGTGA in the germline V gene.

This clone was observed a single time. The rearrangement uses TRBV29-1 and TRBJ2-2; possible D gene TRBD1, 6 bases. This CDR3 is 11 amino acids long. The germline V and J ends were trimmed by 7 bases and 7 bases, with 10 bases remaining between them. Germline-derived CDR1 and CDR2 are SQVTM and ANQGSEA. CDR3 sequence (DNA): TGCAGCGCCACAGGGTACGGGGAGCTGTTTTTT. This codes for CSATGYGELFF.

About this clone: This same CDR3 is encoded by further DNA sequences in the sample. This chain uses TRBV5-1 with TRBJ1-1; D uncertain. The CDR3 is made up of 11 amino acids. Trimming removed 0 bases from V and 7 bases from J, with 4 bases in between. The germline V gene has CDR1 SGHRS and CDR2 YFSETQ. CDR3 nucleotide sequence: TGCGCCAGCAGCTTGGGGAGTGAAGCTTTCTTT. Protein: CASSLGSEAFF.

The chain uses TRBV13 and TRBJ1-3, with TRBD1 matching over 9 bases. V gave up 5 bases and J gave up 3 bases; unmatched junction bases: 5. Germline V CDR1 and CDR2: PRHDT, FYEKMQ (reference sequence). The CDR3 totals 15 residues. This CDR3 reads CASSKQGAFGNTIYF. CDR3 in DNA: TGTGCCAGCAGCAAACAGGGGGCCTTTGGAAACACCATATATTTT.